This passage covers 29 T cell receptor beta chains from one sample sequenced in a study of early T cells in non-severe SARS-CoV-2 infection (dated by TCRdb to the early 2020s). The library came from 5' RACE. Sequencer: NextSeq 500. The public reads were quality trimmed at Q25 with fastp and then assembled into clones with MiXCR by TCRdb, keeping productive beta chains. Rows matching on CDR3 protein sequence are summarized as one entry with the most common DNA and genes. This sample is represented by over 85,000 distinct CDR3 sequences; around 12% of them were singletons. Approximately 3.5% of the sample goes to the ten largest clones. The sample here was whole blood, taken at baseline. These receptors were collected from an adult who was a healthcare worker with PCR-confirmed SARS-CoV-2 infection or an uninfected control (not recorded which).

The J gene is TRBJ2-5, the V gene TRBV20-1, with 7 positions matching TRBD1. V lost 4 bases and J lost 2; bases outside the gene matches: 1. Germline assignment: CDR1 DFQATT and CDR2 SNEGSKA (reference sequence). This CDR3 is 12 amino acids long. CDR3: CSATGQQETQYF. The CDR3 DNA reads TGCAGTGCTACGGGACAGCAAGAGACCCAGTACTTC.

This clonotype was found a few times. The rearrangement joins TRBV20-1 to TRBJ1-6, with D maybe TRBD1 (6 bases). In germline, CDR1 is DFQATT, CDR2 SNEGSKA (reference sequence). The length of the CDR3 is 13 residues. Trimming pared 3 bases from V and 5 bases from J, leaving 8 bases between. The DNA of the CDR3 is TGCAGTGCTAGTAGGGACAATAATTCACCCCTCCACTTT. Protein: CSASRDNNSPLHF.

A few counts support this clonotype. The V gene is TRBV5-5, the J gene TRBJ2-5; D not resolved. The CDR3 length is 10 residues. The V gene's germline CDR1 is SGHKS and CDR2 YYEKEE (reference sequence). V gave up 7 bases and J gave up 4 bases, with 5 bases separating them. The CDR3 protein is CASGPETQYF. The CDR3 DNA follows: TGTGCCAGCGGTCCAGAGACCCAGTACTTC.

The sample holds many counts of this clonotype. The CDR3 DNA is TGCGCCAGCAGCTTGACTAGCGAAGAGACCCAGTACTTC. Translating it yields CASSLTSEETQYF. The genes are TRBV5-1 and TRBJ2-5; TRBD2 matches 7 bases. The CDR3 contains 13 residues. The ends lost 1 base at V and 3 bases at J; junction bases unmatched: 0. From germline, CDR1 is SGHRS and CDR2 YFSETQ.

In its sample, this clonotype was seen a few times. CDR3 amino acids: CASSSLGTSNSQYF. CDR3 nucleotide sequence: TGCGCCAGCAGCTCTTTGGGGACTAGCAATAGCCAGTACTTC. The chain employs TRBV5-1 and TRBJ2-4; 9 bases align to TRBD2. V shed 3 bases and J 13 bases; nucleotides not matched to a gene: 11. Germline V gene data show CDR1 as SGHRS and CDR2 as YFSETQ. This CDR3 comprises 14 residues.

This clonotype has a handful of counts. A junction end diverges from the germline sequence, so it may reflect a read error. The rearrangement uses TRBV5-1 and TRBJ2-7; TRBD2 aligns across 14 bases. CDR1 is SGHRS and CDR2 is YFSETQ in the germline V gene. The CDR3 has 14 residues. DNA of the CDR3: TGCGCCAGCAGCTTGGATCCCGGACTAGCGGGAGGAGGCTTC. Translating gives CASSLDPGLAGGGF.

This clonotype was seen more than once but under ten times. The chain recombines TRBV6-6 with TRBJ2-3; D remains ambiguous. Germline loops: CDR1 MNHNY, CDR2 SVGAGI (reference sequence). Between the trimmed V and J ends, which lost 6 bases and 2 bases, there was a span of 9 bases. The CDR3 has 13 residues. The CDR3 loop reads CASSVDATDTQYF. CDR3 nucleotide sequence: TGTGCCAGCAGCGTAGATGCCACAGATACGCAGTATTTT.

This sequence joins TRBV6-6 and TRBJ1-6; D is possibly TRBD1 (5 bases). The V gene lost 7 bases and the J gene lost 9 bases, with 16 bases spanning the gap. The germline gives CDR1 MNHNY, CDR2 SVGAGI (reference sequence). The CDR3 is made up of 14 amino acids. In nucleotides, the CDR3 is TGTGCCAGCATTTTAAGGGGAAGAAGTTCACCCCTCCACTTT. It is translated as CASILRGRSSPLHF.

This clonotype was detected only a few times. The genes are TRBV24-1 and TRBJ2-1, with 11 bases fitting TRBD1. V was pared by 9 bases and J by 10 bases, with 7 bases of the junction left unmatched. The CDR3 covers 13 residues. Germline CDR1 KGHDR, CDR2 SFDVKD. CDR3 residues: CATGTGGLGEQFF. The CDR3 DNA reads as TGTGCCACCGGGACAGGGGGTCTCGGGGAGCAGTTCTTC.

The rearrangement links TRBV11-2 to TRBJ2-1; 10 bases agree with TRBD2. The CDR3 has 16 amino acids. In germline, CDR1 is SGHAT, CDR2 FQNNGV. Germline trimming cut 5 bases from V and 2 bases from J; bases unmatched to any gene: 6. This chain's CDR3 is CASSLLAGVAYNEQFF. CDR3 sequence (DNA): TGTGCCAGCAGCCTTCTAGCGGGGGTGGCCTACAATGAGCAGTTCTTC.

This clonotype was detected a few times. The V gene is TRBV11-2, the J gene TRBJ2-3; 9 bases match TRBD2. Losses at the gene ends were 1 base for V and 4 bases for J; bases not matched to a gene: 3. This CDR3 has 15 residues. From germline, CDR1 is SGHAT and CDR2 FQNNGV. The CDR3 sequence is CASSLGAGGSDTQYF. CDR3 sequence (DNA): TGTGCCAGCAGCTTAGGAGCGGGGGGTTCAGATACGCAGTATTTT.

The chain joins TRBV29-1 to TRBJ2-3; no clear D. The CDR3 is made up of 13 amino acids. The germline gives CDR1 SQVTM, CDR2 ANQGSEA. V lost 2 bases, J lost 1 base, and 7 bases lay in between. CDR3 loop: CSVEHTRTDTQYF. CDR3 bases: TGCAGCGTTGAACACACCCGCACAGATACGCAGTATTTT.

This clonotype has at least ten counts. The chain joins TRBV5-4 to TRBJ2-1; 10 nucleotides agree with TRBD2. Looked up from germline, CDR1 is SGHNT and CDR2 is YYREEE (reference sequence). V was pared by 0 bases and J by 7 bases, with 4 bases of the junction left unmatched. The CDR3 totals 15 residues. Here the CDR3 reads CASSLVKRGGNEQFF. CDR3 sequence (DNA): TGTGCCAGCAGCTTGGTAAAGCGGGGGGGTAATGAGCAGTTCTTC.

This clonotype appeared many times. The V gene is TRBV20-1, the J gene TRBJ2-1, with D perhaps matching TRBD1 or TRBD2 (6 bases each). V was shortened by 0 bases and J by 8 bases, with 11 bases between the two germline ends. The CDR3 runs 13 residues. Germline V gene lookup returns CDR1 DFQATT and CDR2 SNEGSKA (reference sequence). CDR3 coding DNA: TGCAGTGCTAGAGATCCCGGGGGCGATGAGCAGTTCTTC. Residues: CSARDPGGDEQFF.

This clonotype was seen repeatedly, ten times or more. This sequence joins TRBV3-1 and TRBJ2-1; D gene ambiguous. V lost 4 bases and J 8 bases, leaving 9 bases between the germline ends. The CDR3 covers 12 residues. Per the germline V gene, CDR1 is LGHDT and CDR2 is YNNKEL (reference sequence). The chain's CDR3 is CASSPRIHEQFF. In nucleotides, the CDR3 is TGTGCCAGCAGCCCCCGAATACATGAGCAGTTCTTC.

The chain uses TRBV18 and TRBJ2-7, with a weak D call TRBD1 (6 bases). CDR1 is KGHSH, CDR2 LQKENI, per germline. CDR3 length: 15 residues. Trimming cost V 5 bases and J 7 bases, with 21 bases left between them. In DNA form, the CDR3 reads TGTGCCAGCTCAGTTACAGGGACCGTTTATGGGGAGCAGTACTTC. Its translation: CASSVTGTVYGEQYF.

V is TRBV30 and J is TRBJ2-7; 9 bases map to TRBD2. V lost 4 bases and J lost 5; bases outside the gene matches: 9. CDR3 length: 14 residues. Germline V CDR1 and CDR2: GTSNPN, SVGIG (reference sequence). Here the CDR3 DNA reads TGTGCCTGGAACGTGGGGGGACTAGCAAACGAGCAGTACTTC. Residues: CAWNVGGLANEQYF.

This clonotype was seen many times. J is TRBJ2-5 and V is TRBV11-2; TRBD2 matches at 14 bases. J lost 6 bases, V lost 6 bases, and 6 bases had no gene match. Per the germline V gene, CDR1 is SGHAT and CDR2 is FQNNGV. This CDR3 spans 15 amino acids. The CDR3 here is CASRGTSGSRKTQYF. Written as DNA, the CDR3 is TGTGCCAGCAGAGGGACTAGCGGGAGTCGGAAGACCCAGTACTTC.

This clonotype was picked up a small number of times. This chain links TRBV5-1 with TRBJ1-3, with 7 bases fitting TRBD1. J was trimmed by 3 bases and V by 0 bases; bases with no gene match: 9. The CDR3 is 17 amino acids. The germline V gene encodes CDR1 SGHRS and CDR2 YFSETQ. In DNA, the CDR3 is TGCGCCAGCAGCTTGGGACAGGGTCAGTTAAGTGGAAACACCATATATTTT. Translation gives CASSLGQGQLSGNTIYF. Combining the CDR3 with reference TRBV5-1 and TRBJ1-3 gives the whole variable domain KAGVTQTPRYLIKTRGQQVTLSCSPISGHRSVSWYQQTPGQGLQFLFEYFSETQRNKGNFPGRFSGRQFSNSRSEMNVSTLELGDSALYLCASSLGQGQLSGNTIYFGEGSWLTVV.

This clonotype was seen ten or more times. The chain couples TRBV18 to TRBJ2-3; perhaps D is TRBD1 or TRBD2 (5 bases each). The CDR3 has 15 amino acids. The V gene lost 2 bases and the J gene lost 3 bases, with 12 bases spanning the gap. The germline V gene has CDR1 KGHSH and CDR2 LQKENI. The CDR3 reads CASSPFEGSTDTQYF. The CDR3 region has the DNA TGTGCCAGCTCACCATTTGAGGGGTCGACAGATACGCAGTATTTT.

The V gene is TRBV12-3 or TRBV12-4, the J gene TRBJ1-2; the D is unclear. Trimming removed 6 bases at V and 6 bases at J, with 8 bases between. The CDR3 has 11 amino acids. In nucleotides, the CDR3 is TGTGCCAGCAGCGCCGGGGATGGCTACACCTTC. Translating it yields CASSAGDGYTF.

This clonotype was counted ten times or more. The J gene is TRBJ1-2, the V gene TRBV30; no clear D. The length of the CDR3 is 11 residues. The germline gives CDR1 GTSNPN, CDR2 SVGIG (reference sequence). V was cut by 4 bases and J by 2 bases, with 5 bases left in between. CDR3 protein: CAWTLNYGYTF. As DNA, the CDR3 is TGTGCCTGGACCCTAAACTATGGCTACACCTTC. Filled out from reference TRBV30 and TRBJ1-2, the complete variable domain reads SQTIHQWPATLVQPVGSPLSLECTVEGTSNPNLYWYRQAAGRGLQLLFYSVGIGQISSEVPQNLSASRPQDRQFILSSKKLLLSDSGFYLCAWTLNYGYTFGSGTRLTVV.

Here the CDR3 reads CSVGDTYEQYF. DNA for the CDR3: TGCAGCGTCGGGGACACCTACGAGCAGTACTTC. This sequence joins TRBV29-1 and TRBJ2-7; TRBD1 is a possible D gene (6 bases). Germline CDR1 SQVTM, CDR2 ANQGSEA. V was cut by 6 bases and J by 2 bases, with 8 bases left in between. This CDR3 is 11 amino acids long.

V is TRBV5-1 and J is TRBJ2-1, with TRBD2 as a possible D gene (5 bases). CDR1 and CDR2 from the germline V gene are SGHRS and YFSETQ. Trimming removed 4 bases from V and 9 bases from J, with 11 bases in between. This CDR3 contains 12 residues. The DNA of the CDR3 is TGCGCCAGCAGCCGTACTAGTACTGAGCAGTTCTTC. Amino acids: CASSRTSTEQFF.

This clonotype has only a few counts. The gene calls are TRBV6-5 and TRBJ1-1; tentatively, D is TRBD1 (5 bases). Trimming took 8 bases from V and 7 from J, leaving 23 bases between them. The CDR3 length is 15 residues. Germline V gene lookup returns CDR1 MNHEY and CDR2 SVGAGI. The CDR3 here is CASGTPGGGSGEAFF. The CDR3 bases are TGTGCCAGCGGAACACCCGGTGGGGGGAGTGGTGAAGCTTTCTTT.

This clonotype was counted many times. The CDR3 reads CASRTTGAAYEQYF. Here the CDR3 DNA reads TGTGCCAGCAGGACGACAGGGGCTGCCTACGAGCAGTACTTC. The chain has TRBV6-6 and TRBJ2-7; 8 nucleotides agree with TRBD1. V dropped 6 bases and J dropped 2; count of bases not matched to a gene: 6. Germline CDR1 and CDR2: MNHNY and SVGAGI (reference sequence). The CDR3 runs 14 residues.

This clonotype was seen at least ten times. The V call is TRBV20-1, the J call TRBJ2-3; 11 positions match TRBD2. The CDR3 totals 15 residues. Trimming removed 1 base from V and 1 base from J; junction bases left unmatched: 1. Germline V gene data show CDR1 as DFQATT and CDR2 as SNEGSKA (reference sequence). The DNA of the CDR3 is TGCAGTGCTAGAGTACTAGCGGGGGGCACAGATACGCAGTATTTT. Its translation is CSARVLAGGTDTQYF.

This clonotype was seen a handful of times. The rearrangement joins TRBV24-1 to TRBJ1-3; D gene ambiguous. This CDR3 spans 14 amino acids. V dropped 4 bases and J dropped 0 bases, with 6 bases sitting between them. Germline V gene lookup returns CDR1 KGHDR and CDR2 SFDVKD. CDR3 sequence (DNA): TGTGCCACCAGTGACAGAAGCTCTGGAAACACCATATATTTT. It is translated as CATSDRSSGNTIYF.

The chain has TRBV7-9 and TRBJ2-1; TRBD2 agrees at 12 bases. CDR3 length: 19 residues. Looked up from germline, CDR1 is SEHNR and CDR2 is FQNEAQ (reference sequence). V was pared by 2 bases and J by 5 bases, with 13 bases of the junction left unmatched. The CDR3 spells CASSLSPLAGGGSHNEQFF. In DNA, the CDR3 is TGTGCCAGCAGCTTAAGTCCCCTAGCGGGAGGGGGATCCCACAATGAGCAGTTCTTC.